This TCR beta chain was sequenced for a study of T cells expressing NK-cell markers. Study results and limitations: What remained unclear was the HCMV specificity of expanded NKG2C+ T cell clones. Also leading the CD3+CD56-NKG2C+ fraction in a handful of donors were these clonotypes.

TCRdb re-analyzed the 5' RACE reads; it lists each CDR3 protein once, without DNA. This sample's table has fewer than 300,000 distinct CDR3 sequences. The CDR3 spans 16 residues. Per the germline V gene, CDR1 is MNHEY and CDR2 is SMNVEV (reference sequence). Comment on this clonotype: The antigen remains undetermined.

The chain employs TRBV27 and TRBJ2-3; the TRBD1 assignment by TCRdb is unverifiable without DNA. Sequencing input: blood T cells: a sorted CD56 or NKG2C T cell subset, CD4+ or CD8+ T cells, or bulk PBMC T cells (not recorded which). The receptor was derived from a woman aged 18 to 69 in good health. The CDR3 is CASSLHPGDPTDTQYF.